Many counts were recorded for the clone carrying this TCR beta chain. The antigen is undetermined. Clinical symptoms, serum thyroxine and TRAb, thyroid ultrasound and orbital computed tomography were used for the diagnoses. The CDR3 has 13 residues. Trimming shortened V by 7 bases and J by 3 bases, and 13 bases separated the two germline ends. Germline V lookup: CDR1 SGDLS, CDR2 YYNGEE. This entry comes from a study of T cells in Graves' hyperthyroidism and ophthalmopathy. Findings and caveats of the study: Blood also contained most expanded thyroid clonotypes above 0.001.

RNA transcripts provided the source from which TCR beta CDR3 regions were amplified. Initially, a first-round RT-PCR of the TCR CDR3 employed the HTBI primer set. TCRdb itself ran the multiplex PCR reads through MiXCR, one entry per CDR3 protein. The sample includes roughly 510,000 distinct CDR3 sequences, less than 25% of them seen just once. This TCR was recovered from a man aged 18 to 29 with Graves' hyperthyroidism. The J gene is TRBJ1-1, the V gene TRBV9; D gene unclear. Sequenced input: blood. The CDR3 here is CASAGSEDTEAFF. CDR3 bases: TGTGCCAGCGCTGGGTCGGAGGACACTGAAGCTTTCTTT.